This T cell receptor (beta chain) was identified during a study of neurological immune-mediated disorders. General observations from the study: HTLV-1-associated myelopathy displayed the greatest TCR clonal expansion, and multiple sclerosis exhibited the smallest, lower than that of healthy controls.

This clonotype was recorded at least ten times. Its specificity is unknown. Unsorted libraries came from 2 million PBMCs stored at -80 °C. Between the trimmed V and J ends, which lost 4 bases and 4 bases, there was a span of 7 bases. CDR3 length: 12 residues. CDR1 SGHKS and CDR2 YYEKEE come from the germline V gene (reference sequence). 5'RACE with 10-nucleotide random UMIs produced the cDNA. TCRdb passed the 5' RACE reads through MiXCR, listing each CDR3 protein once. The sample consists of about 62,000 distinct CDR3 sequences, 4% to 6% of them appearing once. The sequence was obtained from a woman in her 50s with multiple sclerosis. Sequencing was carried out using PBMCs. The J gene is TRBJ2-3, the V gene TRBV5-5; D remains unclear. CDR3 loop: CASSPTADTQYF. The CDR3 DNA sequence: TGTGCCAGCAGCCCAACTGCAGATACGCAGTATTTT.